These 4 T cell receptor beta chains came from one sample sequenced in a study of blood T cell repertoires in COVID-19. Some clones are missing from TCRdb's copy, which holds only in-frame ones; the method was immunoSEQ multiplex PCR. The data hold 310,000 or so clones, with 87% observed a single time. The source material was peripheral blood. The receptor set was obtained from a man in his forties or fifties with active or convalescent COVID-19.

This clone was counted a few times. In the same sample, other DNA sequences code for this CDR3. The gene calls are TRBV5-1 and TRBJ1-3, with a tentative D call TRBD1 (5 bases). Looked up from germline, CDR1 is SGHRS and CDR2 is YFSETQ. With 1 base removed from V and 0 bases from J, the gap between germline ends came to 8 bases. This CDR3 has 15 amino acids. The CDR3 DNA is TGCGCCAGCAGCTTGATGGGGGGCTCTGGAAACACCATATATTTT. Translation: CASSLMGGSGNTIYF.

The V gene is TRBV14, the J gene TRBJ2-5, with TRBD1 matching 7 bases. The CDR3 extends over 15 amino acids. CDR1 and CDR2 (germline): SGHDN, FVKESK. V shed 1 base and J 6 bases; nucleotides not matched to a gene: 8. CDR3 region: CASSQATGLLQTQYF. CDR3 sequence (DNA): TGTGCCAGCAGCCAAGCGACAGGGCTTCTTCAGACCCAGTACTTC. The variable domain in full, with the rest retrieved from reference TRBV14 and TRBJ2-5, is EAGVTQFPSHSVIEKGQTVTLRCDPISGHDNLYWYRRVMGKEIKFLLHFVKESKQDESGMPNNRFLAERTGGTYSTLKVQPAELEDSGVYFCASSQATGLLQTQYFGPGTRLLVL.

The chain combines TRBV19 with TRBJ2-7, with TRBD1 as a possible D gene (6 bases). CDR3 size: 14 residues. The V gene's germline CDR1 is LNHDA and CDR2 SQIVND (reference sequence). Trimming took off 4 bases at V and 2 bases at J, with 12 bases between the two ends. The CDR3 bases are TGTGCCAGTAGTACAGGGGTAGGAGCCTACGAGCAGTACTTC. It encodes CASSTGVGAYEQYF.

V usage is TRBV10-1 and J usage is TRBJ2-7, with a possible D match to TRBD1 (7 bases). CDR3 length: 16 residues. V lost 3 bases, J lost 2 bases, and 17 bases lay in between. Germline V gene lookup returns CDR1 WNHNN and CDR2 SYGVQD (reference sequence). The CDR3 reads CASSEGGAGGTYEQYF. DNA for the CDR3: TGCGCCAGCAGTGAAGGCGGGGCAGGGGGGACCTACGAGCAGTACTTC.